Below, 32 T cell receptor beta chains from the same sample are listed, as sequenced in a study of blood T cell repertoires in COVID-19. Sequenced by immunoSEQ multiplex PCR; TCRdb stores in-frame clones only, minus some. The sample holds a few hundred thousand clones, approximately 90% seen once. Sequenced: PBMCs or T cells enriched from blood (not recorded which). The receptors stem from a middle-aged woman who had been exposed to COVID-19.

The sample holds a few counts of this clone. V is TRBV6-6 and J is TRBJ1-5, with a possible D match to TRBD1 (5 bases). Looked up from germline, CDR1 is MNHNY and CDR2 is SVGAGI (reference sequence). This CDR3 is 13 amino acids long. The V and J ends lost 8 bases and 4 bases respectively, with 12 bases between them. CDR3 in amino acids: CASWVRANQPQHF. The CDR3 DNA sequence: TGTGCCAGCTGGGTCAGGGCGAATCAGCCCCAGCATTTT.

V and J are TRBV6-5 and TRBJ2-3; 8 bases agree with TRBD1. Germline CDR1 and CDR2: MNHEY and SVGAGI. J was trimmed by 2 bases and V by 8 bases; bases with no gene match: 6. The CDR3 spans 14 residues. CDR3 nucleotides: TGTGCCAGCCGCCGGACAGGGAACACAGATACGCAGTATTTT. This translates into CASRRTGNTDTQYF.

The table lists this clone with a count of one. The chain uses TRBV5-6 and TRBJ1-1; D not certain. This CDR3 is built from 14 residues. Germline-derived CDR1 and CDR2 are SGHDT and YYEEEE. V was pared by 0 bases and J by 3 bases, with 9 bases between. CDR3 protein: CASSLVGSYTEAFF. In DNA, the CDR3 is TGTGCCAGCAGCTTGGTGGGCAGCTACACTGAAGCTTTCTTT.

This rearrangement joins TRBV5-1 to TRBJ2-3, with 11 bases lining up with TRBD1. Germline V CDR1 and CDR2: SGHRS, YFSETQ. The J segment lost 1 base and the V segment lost 6 bases, leaving 4 bases of the junction unmatched. The length of the CDR3 is 15 residues. CDR3 in amino acids: CASNRDRGGTDTQYF. The CDR3 nucleotides are TGCGCCAGCAACCGGGACAGGGGGGGCACAGATACGCAGTATTTT.

A remark on this clone: Other DNA sequences in this specimen translate into the identical CDR3. The chain is built from TRBV15 and TRBJ2-5; 9 bases match TRBD1. This CDR3 contains 14 residues. The germline CDR1 and CDR2 sequences are LNHNV and YYDKDF (reference sequence). V shed 3 bases and J 1 base; nucleotides not matched to a gene: 0. The CDR3 loop reads CATSRDRGQETQYF. The CDR3 region has the DNA TGTGCCACCAGCAGGGACAGGGGCCAAGAGACCCAGTACTTC.

The gene calls are TRBV5-1 and TRBJ2-5; no reliable D call. Per germline, CDR1 SGHRS and CDR2 YFSETQ. Trimming left V 0 bases short and J 3 bases short, with 12 bases between. The CDR3 extends over 15 amino acids. The CDR3 nucleotides are TGCGCCAGCAGCTTGGCCGGTAGTATTGAAGAGACCCAGTACTTC. Its protein is CASSLAGSIEETQYF.

This clone was counted only a few times. The chain couples TRBV4-1 to TRBJ1-3; maybe TRBD1 (5 bases). With 2 bases removed from V and 0 bases from J, the gap between germline ends came to 20 bases. Germline V lookup: CDR1 MGHRA, CDR2 YSYEKL. This CDR3 has 19 amino acids. The CDR3 DNA is TGCGCCAGCAGCCAACCCGCAGGCTTGACAGCCATCTCTGGAAACACCATATATTTT. Its translation: CASSQPAGLTAISGNTIYF.

The chain is built from TRBV5-5 and TRBJ1-5; TRBD1 matches 7 bases. V shed 0 bases, J shed 7 bases, and the junction held 7 bases outside the gene matches. The length of the CDR3 is 15 residues. Germline values: CDR1 SGHKS, CDR2 YYEKEE (reference sequence). The CDR3 nucleotides are TGTGCCAGCAGCTTGGGACAGGGTTTGGAGCAGCCCCAGCATTTT. Translated, it gives CASSLGQGLEQPQHF.

The chain uses TRBV10-3 and TRBJ1-6, with 9 bases matching TRBD1. The ends lost 8 bases at V and 8 bases at J; junction bases unmatched: 7. Per germline, CDR1 ENHRY and CDR2 SYGVKD. The CDR3 sequence is 14 residues long. The CDR3 loop is CAIGRRTGDSPLHF. CDR3 sequence (DNA): TGTGCCATCGGAAGGCGGACAGGGGATTCACCCCTCCACTTT.

The V and J genes are TRBV12-5 and TRBJ2-7; perhaps TRBD1 as D (5 bases). The V end lost 3 bases, the J end lost 3 bases, and 12 bases lay between the germline ends. The germline CDR1 and CDR2 sequences are LGHNT and FRNRAP. The CDR3 has 14 residues. The DNA of the CDR3 is TGTGCTAGTGGTTTCATGATCAGGGACTACGAGCAGTACTTC. Its translation is CASGFMIRDYEQYF. The complete variable domain, with remaining parts taken from reference TRBV12-5 and TRBJ2-7, reads DARVTQTPRHKVTEMGQEVTMRCQPILGHNTVFWYRQTMMQGLELLAYFRNRAPLDDSGMPKDRFSAEMPDATLATLKIQPSEPRDSAVYFCASGFMIRDYEQYFGPGTRLTVT.

The J gene is TRBJ1-5, the V gene TRBV12-5, with D perhaps matching TRBD1 (5 bases). Trimming cost V 4 bases and J 6 bases, with 13 bases left between them. CDR3 length equals 14 residues. The germline gives CDR1 LGHNT, CDR2 FRNRAP. The CDR3 region is CASGSTGTGQPQHF. The CDR3 DNA is TGTGCTAGTGGTTCTACAGGAACAGGTCAGCCCCAGCATTTT.

This CDR3 is CASSPGQGQNQPQHF. The DNA of the CDR3 is TGTGCCAGCAGCCCCGGACAGGGCCAAAATCAGCCCCAGCATTTT. The V and J genes are TRBV6-5 and TRBJ1-5, with TRBD1 matching 8 bases. The CDR3 runs 15 residues. The trim removed 6 bases at V and 4 bases at J, leaving 8 bases unmatched. Germline lookup yields CDR1 MNHEY and CDR2 SVGAGI.

This chain joins TRBV7-2 and TRBJ2-3, with a tentative D call TRBD2 (5 bases). Germline V gene lookup returns CDR1 SGHTA and CDR2 FQGNSA. The CDR3 is made up of 14 amino acids. The germline V and J ends were trimmed by 3 bases and 2 bases, with 9 bases remaining between them. The CDR3 nucleotides are TGTGCCAGCAGCTTGTCACGGGACACAGATACGCAGTATTTT. Its protein product is CASSLSRDTDTQYF.

CDR3 region: CASSGDRGRDGYTF. The CDR3 region has the DNA TGTGCCAGCAGTGGGGACAGGGGAAGAGATGGCTACACCTTC. This chain links TRBV6-4 with TRBJ1-2; 10 positions match TRBD1. Germline lookup yields CDR1 MRHNA and CDR2 SNTAGT. The CDR3 spans 14 residues. The J segment lost 6 bases and the V segment lost 4 bases, leaving 5 bases of the junction unmatched.

The chain couples TRBV6-5 to TRBJ1-1; D remains unclear. The CDR3 contains 15 residues. V lost 0 bases and J lost 2, with 10 bases in between. Germline V lookup: CDR1 MNHEY, CDR2 SVGAGI. The CDR3 here is CASSYSRVPNTEAFF. The CDR3 region has the DNA TGTGCCAGCAGTTACTCTCGGGTCCCTAACACTGAAGCTTTCTTT.

The chain recombines TRBV5-1 with TRBJ2-7; 13 positions agree with TRBD2. J gave up 4 bases and V 4 bases, and 5 bases lay outside the gene matches. The CDR3 consists of 15 residues. Germline values: CDR1 SGHRS, CDR2 YFSETQ. CDR3 sequence reads: CASSETSGGLYEQYF. For the CDR3, the DNA is TGCGCCAGCAGCGAGACTAGCGGGGGGTTGTACGAGCAGTACTTC.

The chain combines TRBV19 with TRBJ1-2; D perhaps matches TRBD1 (5 bases). The CDR3 contains 12 residues. The germline V gene has CDR1 LNHDA and CDR2 SQIVND (reference sequence). Trimming took 7 bases from V and 5 from J, leaving 11 bases between them. The CDR3 here is CASNWGEYGYTF. The CDR3 nucleotides are TGTGCCAGTAATTGGGGGGAGTATGGCTACACCTTC.

This chain uses TRBV27 with TRBJ1-6; unclear D gene. Per the germline V gene, CDR1 is MNHEY and CDR2 is SMNVEV (reference sequence). CDR3 length: 13 amino acids. With 2 bases removed from V and 6 bases from J, the gap between germline ends came to 5 bases. This CDR3 reads CASSLGPNSPLHF. CDR3 bases: TGTGCCAGCAGTTTAGGGCCTAATTCACCCCTCCACTTT.

The chain has TRBV6-4 and TRBJ1-3; D not resolved. V lost 10 bases, J lost 6 bases, and 25 bases lay in between. Germline CDR1 reads MRHNA; CDR2 reads SNTAGT. CDR3 length equals 16 residues. The DNA for the CDR3 is TGTGCCACCCCCAAAGAGTACGGGGAGAGGATAAACACCATATATTTT. Translation: CATPKEYGERINTIYF.

Note on this clone: Within the sample, other DNA sequences also encode this same CDR3. The chain recombines TRBV15 with TRBJ2-3, with a weak D call TRBD1 (6 bases). Trimming removed 3 bases from V and 0 bases from J, with 7 bases in between. CDR1 LNHNV and CDR2 YYDKDF come from the germline V gene (reference sequence). The CDR3 length is 14 residues. The CDR3 loop is CATSRGASTDTQYF. In DNA form, the CDR3 reads TGTGCCACCAGCAGGGGGGCCAGCACAGATACGCAGTATTTT.

The chain has TRBV12-3 or TRBV12-4 and TRBJ1-2; no clear D gene. Trimming stripped 7 bases from V and 5 bases from J, with 11 bases between. The CDR3 extends over 12 amino acids. CDR3 sequence reads: CASTPDLYGYTF. Here the CDR3 DNA reads TGTGCCAGCACTCCGGACTTATATGGCTACACCTTC.

The chain recombines TRBV13 with TRBJ2-3; 10 bases fit TRBD1. CDR3 size: 15 residues. V shed 6 bases, J shed 6 bases, and the junction held 9 bases outside the gene matches. Germline V CDR1 and CDR2: PRHDT, FYEKMQ (reference sequence). The CDR3 reads CASRGVGQGRDTQYF. For the CDR3, the DNA is TGTGCCAGCAGAGGAGTGGGACAGGGGCGGGATACGCAGTATTTT.

The chain couples TRBV5-8 to TRBJ2-1, with TRBD1 matching over 10 bases. V lost 4 bases and J lost 8; bases outside the gene matches: 6. Germline values: CDR1 SGHTS, CDR2 YDEGEE. The CDR3 loop spans 14 amino acids. CDR3 sequence (DNA): TGTGCCAGCAGCCATGACAGGGGGCGTGATGAGCAGTTCTTC. It encodes CASSHDRGRDEQFF.

V is TRBV25-1 and J is TRBJ2-5, with 7 bases fitting TRBD1. The J segment lost 1 base and the V segment lost 8 bases, leaving 7 bases of the junction unmatched. The CDR3 covers 14 residues. Germline CDR1 MGHDK, CDR2 SYGVNS. The CDR3 loop reads CASGAWDSQETQYF. Here the CDR3 DNA reads TGTGCCAGCGGGGCCTGGGACAGCCAAGAGACCCAGTACTTC.

This clone was recorded only once. V usage is TRBV10-2 and J usage is TRBJ2-6, with TRBD1 matching 10 bases. Trimming removed 6 bases from V and 1 base from J; junction bases left unmatched: 9. The CDR3 is 18 amino acids. Germline CDR1 is WSHSY and CDR2 is SAAADI. CDR3 loop: CASRPGQGRSSGANVLTF. CDR3 coding DNA: TGCGCCAGCAGGCCGGGACAGGGGCGTTCTTCTGGGGCCAACGTCCTGACTTTC.

The chain links TRBV19 to TRBJ1-2; no clear D gene. The CDR3 totals 14 residues. Trimming removed 10 bases at V and 4 bases at J, with 19 bases between. Germline-derived CDR1 and CDR2 are LNHDA and SQIVND (reference sequence). This CDR3 is CAKQHASGCYGYTF. The DNA for the CDR3 is TGTGCCAAGCAGCATGCATCCGGGTGCTATGGCTACACCTTC.

The CDR3 protein is CAWIPRDVSYNEQFF. CDR3 DNA sequence: TGTGCCTGGATACCGCGGGATGTATCCTACAATGAGCAGTTCTTC. The J gene is TRBJ2-1, the V gene TRBV30, with D perhaps TRBD2 (6 bases). The CDR3 has 15 amino acids. CDR1 GTSNPN and CDR2 SVGIG come from the germline V gene (reference sequence). Trimming took off 4 bases at V and 1 base at J, with 14 bases between the two ends.

The chain has TRBV27 and TRBJ2-5; 7 nucleotides line up with TRBD2. This CDR3 has 15 residues. J was trimmed by 5 bases and V by 0 bases; bases with no gene match: 6. Germline V gives CDR1 MNHEY, CDR2 SMNVEV (reference sequence). The CDR3 loop is CASSLSRGSWETQYF. CDR3 nucleotides: TGTGCCAGCAGTTTATCGCGGGGGAGTTGGGAGACCCAGTACTTC.

A remark on this clone: Germline is not matched at one junction end, which may reflect a read error. CDR3 sequence (DNA): TGTGCTAGCAGCTTAGCGGGTGGACTAGGGCAGACCCAGTACTTC. It yields the protein CASSLAGGLGQTQYF. The chain recombines TRBV7-7 with TRBJ2-5; 7 positions agree with TRBD2. Germline CDR1 and CDR2: SSHAT and FNYEAQ (reference sequence). The CDR3 sequence is 15 residues long.

The rearrangement uses TRBV5-1 and TRBJ1-4; D gene unclear. CDR3 length equals 14 residues. Germline loops: CDR1 SGHRS, CDR2 YFSETQ. V was pared by 4 bases and J by 3 bases, with 10 bases between. CDR3 loop: CASSPGRANEKLFF. The CDR3 DNA sequence: TGCGCCAGCAGCCCCGGGAGGGCTAATGAAAAACTGTTTTTT.

This sequence joins TRBV10-1 and TRBJ1-2; D is unclear. CDR3 length: 14 amino acids. Germline V lookup: CDR1 WNHNN, CDR2 SYGVQD (reference sequence). The ends were cut back, 0 bases at V and 8 bases at J, with 13 bases in the middle. The CDR3 region has the DNA TGCGCCAGCAGTGAGTCGAACAGTATCAACGGCTACACCTTC. Its protein product is CASSESNSINGYTF.

The gene calls are TRBV7-3 and TRBJ2-3, with D perhaps TRBD1 (6 bases). Germline CDR1 and CDR2: SGHTA and FQGTGA. The CDR3 runs to 15 residues. V was trimmed by 5 bases and J by 0 bases, leaving 12 bases between them. This chain's CDR3 is CASSQWTDSTDTQYF. The CDR3 bases are TGTGCCAGCAGCCAATGGACAGATAGCACAGATACGCAGTATTTT.